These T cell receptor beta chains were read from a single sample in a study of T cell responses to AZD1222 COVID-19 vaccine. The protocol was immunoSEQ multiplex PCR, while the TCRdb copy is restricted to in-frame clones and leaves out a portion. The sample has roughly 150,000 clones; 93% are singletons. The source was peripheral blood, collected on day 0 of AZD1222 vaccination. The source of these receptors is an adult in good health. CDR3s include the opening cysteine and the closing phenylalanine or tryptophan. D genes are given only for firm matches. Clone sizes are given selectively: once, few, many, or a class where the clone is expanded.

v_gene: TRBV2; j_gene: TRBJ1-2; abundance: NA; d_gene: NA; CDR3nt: TGTGCCAGCAGACCTAGGGGTGAGGGGCATTCCTATGGCTACACCTTC; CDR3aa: CASRPRGEGHSYGYTF
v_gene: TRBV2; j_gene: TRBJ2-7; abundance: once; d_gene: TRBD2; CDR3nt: TGTGCCAGCAGGGTACTAGCGGGAGGGGTTCCCTACGAGCAGTACTTC; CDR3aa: CASRVLAGGVPYEQYF
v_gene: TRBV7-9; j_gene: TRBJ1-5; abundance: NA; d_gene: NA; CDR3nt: TGTGCCAGCAGCTTACGTGACAGCAATCAGCCCCAGCATTTT; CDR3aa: CASSLRDSNQPQHF
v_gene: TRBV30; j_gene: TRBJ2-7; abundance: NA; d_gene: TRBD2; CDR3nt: TGTGCCTGGAGGCCCAGACTAGCGGGGGCCTACGAGCAGTACTTC; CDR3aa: CAWRPRLAGAYEQYF
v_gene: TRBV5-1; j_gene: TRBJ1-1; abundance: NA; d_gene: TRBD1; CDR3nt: TGCGCCAGCAGCTTGGGGGACAGGTTGAACACTGAAGCTTTCTTT; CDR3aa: CASSLGDRLNTEAFF
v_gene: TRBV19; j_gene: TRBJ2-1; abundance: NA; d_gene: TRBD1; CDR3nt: TGTGCCAGTAGTATAGGACAGGGAGAGAACAATGAGCAGTTCTTC; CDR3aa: CASSIGQGENNEQFF
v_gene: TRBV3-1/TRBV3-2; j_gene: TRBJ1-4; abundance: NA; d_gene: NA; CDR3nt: TGTGCCAGCAGCCCCCCCGGGTGGGGAGAAAAACTGTTTTTT; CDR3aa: CASSPPGWGEKLFF
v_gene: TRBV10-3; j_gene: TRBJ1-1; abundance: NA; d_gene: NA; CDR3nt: TGTGCCATCAGTGCAGGGTGGTCTGAAGCTTTCTTT; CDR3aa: CAISAGWSEAFF
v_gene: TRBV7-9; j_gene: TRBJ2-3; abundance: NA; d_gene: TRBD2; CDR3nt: TGTGCCAGCGGGGAACTAGCGGGAGACGCAGATACGCAGTATTTT; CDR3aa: CASGELAGDADTQYF
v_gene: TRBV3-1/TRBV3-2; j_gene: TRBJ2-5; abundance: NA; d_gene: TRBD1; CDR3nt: TGTGCCAGCAGCCAAAGGACAGGTCAAGAGACCCAGTACTTC; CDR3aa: CASSQRTGQETQYF
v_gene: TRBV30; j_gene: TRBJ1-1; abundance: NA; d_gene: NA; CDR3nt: TGTGCCTGGAGTCCGGGACCGAACACTGAAGCTTTCTTT; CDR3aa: CAWSPGPNTEAFF
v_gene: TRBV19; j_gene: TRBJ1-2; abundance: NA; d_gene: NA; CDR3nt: TGTGCCAGTAGTATACGAACCTCGGCACACTATGGCTACACCTTC; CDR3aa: CASSIRTSAHYGYTF
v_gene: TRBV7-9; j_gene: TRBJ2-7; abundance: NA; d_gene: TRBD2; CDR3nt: TGTGCCAGCAGCTTACCACTAGCGGGAGACGAGCAGTACTTC; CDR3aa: CASSLPLAGDEQYF
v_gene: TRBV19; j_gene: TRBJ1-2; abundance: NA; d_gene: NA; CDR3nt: TGTGCCAGTACCCTATCCCTAAGGGTAGGGAGCGGCTACACCTTC; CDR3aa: CASTLSLRVGSGYTF
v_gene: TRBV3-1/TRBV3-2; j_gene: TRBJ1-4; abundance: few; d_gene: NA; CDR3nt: TGTGCCAGCAGCCAAGACAGGGGCGGTGAAAAACTGTTTTTT; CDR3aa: CASSQDRGGEKLFF
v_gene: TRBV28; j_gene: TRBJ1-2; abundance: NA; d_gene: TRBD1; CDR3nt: TGTGCCAGCAGTCTAATCTACGCAGGGGGCGAATACTATGGCTACACCTTC; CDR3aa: CASSLIYAGGEYYGYTF
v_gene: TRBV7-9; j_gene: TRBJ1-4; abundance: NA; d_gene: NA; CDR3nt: TGTGCCAGCAGCCCGAGCGACGGGTATGAAAAACTGTTTTTT; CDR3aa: CASSPSDGYEKLFF
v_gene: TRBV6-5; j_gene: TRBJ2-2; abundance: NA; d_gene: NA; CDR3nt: TGTGCCAGCATAGGGACCACCGGGGAGCTGTTTTTT; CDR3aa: CASIGTTGELFF
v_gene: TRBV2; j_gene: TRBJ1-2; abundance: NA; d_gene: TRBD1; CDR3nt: TGTGCCAGCAGTCCCCTTCGTCCCGGGACAGGGAACTATGGCTACACCTTC; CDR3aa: CASSPLRPGTGNYGYTF
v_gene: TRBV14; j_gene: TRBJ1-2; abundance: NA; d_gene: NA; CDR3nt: TGTGCCAGCAGCCAAGATCGAGACAGCTATGGCTACACCTTC; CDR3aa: CASSQDRDSYGYTF
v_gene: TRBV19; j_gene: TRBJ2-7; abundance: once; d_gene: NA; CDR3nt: TGTGCCAGTAGTACGGGACTTCCTTACGAGCAGTACTTC; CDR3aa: CASSTGLPYEQYF
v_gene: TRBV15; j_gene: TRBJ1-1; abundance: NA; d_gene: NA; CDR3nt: TGTGCCACCAGCAGCAGAGATAGGGCGACAGAAGCTTTCTTT; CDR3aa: CATSSRDRATEAFF
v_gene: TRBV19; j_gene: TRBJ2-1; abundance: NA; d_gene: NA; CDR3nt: TGTGCCAGTAGTATAACTAGCTACAATGAGCAGTTCTTC; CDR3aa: CASSITSYNEQFF
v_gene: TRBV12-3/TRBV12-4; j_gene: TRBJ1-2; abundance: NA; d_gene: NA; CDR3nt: TGTGCCAGCAGTTTCGGCAGGGGTCGGGGCTACACCTTC; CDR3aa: CASSFGRGRGYTF
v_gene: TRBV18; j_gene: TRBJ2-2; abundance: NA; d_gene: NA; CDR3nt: TGTGCCAGCTCACCTTTGAGTCCCGGGGAGCTGTTTTTT; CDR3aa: CASSPLSPGELFF
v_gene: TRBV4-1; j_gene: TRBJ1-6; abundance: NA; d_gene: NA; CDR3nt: TGCGCCAGCAGCCAAGGCCCTATTGAGGGGAGCAATTCACCCCTCCACTTT; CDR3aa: CASSQGPIEGSNSPLHF
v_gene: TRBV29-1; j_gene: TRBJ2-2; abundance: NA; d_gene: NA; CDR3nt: TGCAGCGTTCAACAGGGATCTGGCGGGGAGCTGTTTTTT; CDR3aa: CSVQQGSGGELFF
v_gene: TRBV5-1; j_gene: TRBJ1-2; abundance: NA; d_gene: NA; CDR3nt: TGCGCCAGCAGCTATGAAGGCGCGGGCTATGGCTACACCTTC; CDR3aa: CASSYEGAGYGYTF
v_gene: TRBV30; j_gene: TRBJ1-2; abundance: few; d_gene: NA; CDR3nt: TGTGCCTGGAGTGAACTGACGGATCGGTATGGCTACACCTTC; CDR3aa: CAWSELTDRYGYTF
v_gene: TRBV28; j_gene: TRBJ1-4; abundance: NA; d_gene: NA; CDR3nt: TGTGCCAGCAGACTGTATCCAGGGGTTGAAGAAAAACTGTTTTTT; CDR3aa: CASRLYPGVEEKLFF
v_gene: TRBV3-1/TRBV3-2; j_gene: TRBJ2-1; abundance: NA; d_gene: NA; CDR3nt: TGTGCCAGCAGCCAAGGGTGGGACTCTGTCAATGAGCAGTTCTTC; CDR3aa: CASSQGWDSVNEQFF
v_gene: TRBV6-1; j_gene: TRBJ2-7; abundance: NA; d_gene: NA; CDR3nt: TGTGCCAGCAGTGAAGCGAGGGGGTCGTACGAGCAGTACTTC; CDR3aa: CASSEARGSYEQYF
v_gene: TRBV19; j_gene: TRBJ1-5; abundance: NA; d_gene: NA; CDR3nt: TGTGCCAGTAGTCTCTATCCAAACCCTTTTTCTAATCAGCCCCAGCATTTT; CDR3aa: CASSLYPNPFSNQPQHF
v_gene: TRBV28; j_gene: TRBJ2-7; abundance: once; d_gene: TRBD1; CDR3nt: TGTGCCAGCAGCGGGGACAGAGGTAACCAATACGAGCAGTACTTC; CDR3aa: CASSGDRGNQYEQYF
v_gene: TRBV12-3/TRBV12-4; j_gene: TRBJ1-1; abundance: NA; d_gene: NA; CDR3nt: TGTGCCAGCAGTTTTCAGGACACTGAAGCTTTCTTT; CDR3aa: CASSFQDTEAFF
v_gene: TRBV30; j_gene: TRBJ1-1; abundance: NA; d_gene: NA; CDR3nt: TGTGCCTGGACCCCTTGGAGACAGGCGGAAGCTTTCTTT; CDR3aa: CAWTPWRQAEAFF
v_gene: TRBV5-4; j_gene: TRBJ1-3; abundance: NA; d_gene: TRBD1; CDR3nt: TGTGCCAGCAGCCTGGACAGGGGACCCTACTCTGGAAACACCATATATTTT; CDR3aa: CASSLDRGPYSGNTIYF
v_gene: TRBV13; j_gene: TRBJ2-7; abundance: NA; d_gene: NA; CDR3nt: TGTGCCAGCAGCTTAATGAGACTAACTCCCGAGCAGTACTTC; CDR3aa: CASSLMRLTPEQYF
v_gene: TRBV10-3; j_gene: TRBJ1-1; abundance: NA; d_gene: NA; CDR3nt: TGTGCCATCAGTGAGCCGGGGAACACTGAAGCTTTCTTT; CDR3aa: CAISEPGNTEAFF
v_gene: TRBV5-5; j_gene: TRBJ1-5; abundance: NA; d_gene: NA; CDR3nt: TGTGCCAGCAGCTTGGCCGGTGTTCAGGCCCAGCATTTT; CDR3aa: CASSLAGVQAQHF
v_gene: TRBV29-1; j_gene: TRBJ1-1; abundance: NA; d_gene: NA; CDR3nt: TGCAGCGTTGGTGTGGGTTGGACTGAAGCTTTCTTT; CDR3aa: CSVGVGWTEAFF
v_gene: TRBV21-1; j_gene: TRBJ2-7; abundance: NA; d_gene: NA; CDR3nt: TGTGCCAGCAGCAAAGCCTCAATACAGGGCTACGAGCAGTACTTC; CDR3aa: CASSKASIQGYEQYF
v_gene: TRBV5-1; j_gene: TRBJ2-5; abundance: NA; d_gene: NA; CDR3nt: TGCGCCAGCAGCTTGGTCTCCGAGACCCAGTACTTC; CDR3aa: CASSLVSETQYF
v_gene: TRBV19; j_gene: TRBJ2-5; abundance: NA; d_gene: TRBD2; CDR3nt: TGTGCCAGTAGTCCCTTAGCGGGAGGTCTGGAGACCCAGTACTTC; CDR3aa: CASSPLAGGLETQYF
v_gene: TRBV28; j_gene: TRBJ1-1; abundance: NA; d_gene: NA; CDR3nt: TGTGCCAGCTCATTCACAGGTATCATGAACACTGAAGCTTTCTTT; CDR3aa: CASSFTGIMNTEAFF
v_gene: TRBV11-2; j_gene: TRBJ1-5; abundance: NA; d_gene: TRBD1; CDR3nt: TGTGCCAGCAGCTTAGCAGGGGGCGGTCAGCCCCAGCATTTT; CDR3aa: CASSLAGGGQPQHF
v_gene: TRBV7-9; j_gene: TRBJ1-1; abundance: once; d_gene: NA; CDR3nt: TGTGCCAGCAGCTCCCAAATGAACACTGAAGCTTTCTTT; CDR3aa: CASSSQMNTEAFF
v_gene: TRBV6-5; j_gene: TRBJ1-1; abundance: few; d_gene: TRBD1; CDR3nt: TGTGCCAGCACCGCGACAGGGGCGCTGAACACTGAAGCTTTCTTT; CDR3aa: CASTATGALNTEAFF
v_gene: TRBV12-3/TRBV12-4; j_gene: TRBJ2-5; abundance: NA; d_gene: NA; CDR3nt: TGTGCCAGCAGTCCCTCGAAGACCCAGTACTTC; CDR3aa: CASSPSKTQYF
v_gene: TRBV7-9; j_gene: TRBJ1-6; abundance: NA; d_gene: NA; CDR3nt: TGTGCCAGCAGCTCCCCGACGGGCCGGTCCCTCCACTTT; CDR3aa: CASSSPTGRSLHF
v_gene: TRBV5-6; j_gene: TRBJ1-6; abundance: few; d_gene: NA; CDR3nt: TGTGCCAGCAGCTTGGCCCATGGTGGAGGTTCACCCCTCCACTTT; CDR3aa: CASSLAHGGGSPLHF
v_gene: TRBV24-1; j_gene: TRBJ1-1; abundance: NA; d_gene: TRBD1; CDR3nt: TGTGCCACCAGTGATTGGACAGGGAGGACTTTCTTT; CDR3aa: CATSDWTGRTFF
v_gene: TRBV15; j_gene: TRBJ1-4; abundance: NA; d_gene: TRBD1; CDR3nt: TGTGCCACCAGCAGAGCAGGGACAGAAAATGAAAAACTGTTTTTT; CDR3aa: CATSRAGTENEKLFF
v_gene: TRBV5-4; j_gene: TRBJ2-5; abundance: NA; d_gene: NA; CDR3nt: TGTGCCAGCAGCTTGGACAGGGGGGGAGGAGAGACCCAGTACTTC; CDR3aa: CASSLDRGGGETQYF